This TCR beta chain originates from a study of cytomegalovirus exposure and HLA in healthy donors. The PCR made use of 60 Vbeta and 13 Jbeta primers. The assay was immunoSEQ multiplex PCR, and TCRdb's table has in-frame clones only and misses some. This repertoire shows 100,000 to 150,000 clones, roughly 15% found once; its top ten account for under 2.5%. There are a few counts of this clone. Compared with germline, one end of the junction differs, possibly owing to a read error. Germline CDR1 reads SGHNT; CDR2 reads YYREEE (reference sequence). There are 14 residues in the CDR3. V and J are TRBV5-4 and TRBJ2-7; D might be TRBD2 (6 bases). The sequence derives from a woman under 30 in good health and CMV-seronegative. The sample comprised PBMCs. CDR3 bases: TGTGCCAGCAGCGCGACTAGGACGGGTTACGAACAGTACTTC. It encodes CASSATRTGYEQYF.